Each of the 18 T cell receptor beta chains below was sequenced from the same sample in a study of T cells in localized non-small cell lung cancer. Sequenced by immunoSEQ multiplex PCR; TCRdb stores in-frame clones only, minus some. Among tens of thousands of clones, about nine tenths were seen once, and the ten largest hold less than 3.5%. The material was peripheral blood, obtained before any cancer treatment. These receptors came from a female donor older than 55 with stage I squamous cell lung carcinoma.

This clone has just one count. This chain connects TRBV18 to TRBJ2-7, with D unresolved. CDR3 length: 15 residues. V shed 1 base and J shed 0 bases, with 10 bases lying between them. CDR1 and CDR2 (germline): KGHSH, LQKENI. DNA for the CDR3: TGTGCCAGCTCACCACGGAATGGTCCCTCCTACGAGCAGTACTTC. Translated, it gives CASSPRNGPSYEQYF.

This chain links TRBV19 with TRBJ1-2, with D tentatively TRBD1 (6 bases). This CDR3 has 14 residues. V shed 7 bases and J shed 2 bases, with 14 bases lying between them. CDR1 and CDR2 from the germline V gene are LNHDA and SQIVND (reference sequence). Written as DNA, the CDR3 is TGTGCCAGTATACAGGGCGGGCTGAACTATGGCTACACCTTC. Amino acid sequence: CASIQGGLNYGYTF.

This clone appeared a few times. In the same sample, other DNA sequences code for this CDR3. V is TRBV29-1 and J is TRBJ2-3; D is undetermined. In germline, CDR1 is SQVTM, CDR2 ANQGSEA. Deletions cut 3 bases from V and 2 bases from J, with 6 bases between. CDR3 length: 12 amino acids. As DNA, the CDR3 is TGCAGCGTTGAGGCCAACACAGATACGCAGTATTTT. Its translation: CSVEANTDTQYF.

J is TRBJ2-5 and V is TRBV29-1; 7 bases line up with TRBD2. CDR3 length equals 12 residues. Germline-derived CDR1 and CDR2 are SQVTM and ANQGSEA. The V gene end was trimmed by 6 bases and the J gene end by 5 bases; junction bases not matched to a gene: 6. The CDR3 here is CSVREGRETQYF. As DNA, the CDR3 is TGCAGCGTGAGGGAGGGACGGGAGACCCAGTACTTC.

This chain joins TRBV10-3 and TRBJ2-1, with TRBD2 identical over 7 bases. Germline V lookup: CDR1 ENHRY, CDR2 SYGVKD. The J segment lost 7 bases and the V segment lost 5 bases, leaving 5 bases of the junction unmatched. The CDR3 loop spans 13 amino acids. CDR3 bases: TGTGCCATCAGTCCCGGGAGGCAAAATGAGCAGTTCTTC. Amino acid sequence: CAISPGRQNEQFF.

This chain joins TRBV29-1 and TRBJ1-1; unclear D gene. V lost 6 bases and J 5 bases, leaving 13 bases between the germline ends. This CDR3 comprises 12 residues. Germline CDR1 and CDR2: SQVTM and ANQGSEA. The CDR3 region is CSVDLGDTEAFF. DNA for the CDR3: TGCAGCGTAGACCTGGGAGATACTGAAGCTTTCTTT. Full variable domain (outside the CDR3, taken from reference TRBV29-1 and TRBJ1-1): SAVISQKPSRDICQRGTSLTIQCQVDSQVTMMFWYRQQPGQSLTLIATANQGSEATYESGFVIDKFPISRPNLTFSTLTVSNMSPEDSSIYLCSVDLGDTEAFFGQGTRLTVV.

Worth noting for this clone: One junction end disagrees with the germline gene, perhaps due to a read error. The CDR3 protein is CASSLNRGETQYF. CDR3 sequence (DNA): TGTGCTAGCAGCTTAAACAGGGGGGAGACCCAGTACTTC. The chain is built from TRBV7-7 and TRBJ2-5; 8 bases fit TRBD1. The length of the CDR3 is 13 residues. From germline, CDR1 is SSHAT and CDR2 FNYEAQ (reference sequence).

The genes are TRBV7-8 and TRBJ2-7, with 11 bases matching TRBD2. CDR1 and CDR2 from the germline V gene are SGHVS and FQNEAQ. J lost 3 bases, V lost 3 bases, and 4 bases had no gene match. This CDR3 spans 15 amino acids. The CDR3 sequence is CASSFFGTSGYEQYF. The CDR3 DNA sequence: TGTGCCAGCAGCTTTTTCGGGACTAGCGGCTACGAGCAGTACTTC.

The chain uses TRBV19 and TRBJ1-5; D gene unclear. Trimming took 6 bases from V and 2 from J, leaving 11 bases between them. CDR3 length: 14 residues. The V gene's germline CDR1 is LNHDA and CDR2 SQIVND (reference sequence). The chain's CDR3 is CASREGTRNQPQHF. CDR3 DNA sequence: TGTGCCAGTAGAGAGGGAACTCGCAATCAGCCCCAGCATTTT.

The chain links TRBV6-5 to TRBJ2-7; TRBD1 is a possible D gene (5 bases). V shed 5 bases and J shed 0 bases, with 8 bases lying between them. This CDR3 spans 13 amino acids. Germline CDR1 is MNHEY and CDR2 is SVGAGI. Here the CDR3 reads CASSTDTSYEQYF. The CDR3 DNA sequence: TGTGCCAGCAGTACGGACACCTCCTACGAGCAGTACTTC.

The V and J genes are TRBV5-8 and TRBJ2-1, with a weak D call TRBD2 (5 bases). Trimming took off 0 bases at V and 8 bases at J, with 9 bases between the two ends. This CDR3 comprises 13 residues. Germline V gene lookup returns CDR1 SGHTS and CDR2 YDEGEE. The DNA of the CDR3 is TGTGCCAGCAGCTTGGTGCACGGGGATGAGCAGTTCTTC. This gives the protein CASSLVHGDEQFF. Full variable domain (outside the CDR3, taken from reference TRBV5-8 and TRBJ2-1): EAGVTQSPTHLIKTRGQQATLRCSPISGHTSVYWYQQALGLGLQFLLWYDEGEERNRGNFPPRFSGRQFPNYSSELNVNALELEDSALYLCASSLVHGDEQFFGPGTRLTVL.

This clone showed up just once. The CDR3 here is CASSVGRGPTGELFF. The CDR3 nucleotides are TGTGCCAGCAGCGTTGGCAGGGGGCCTACCGGGGAGCTGTTTTTT. The chain links TRBV11-3 to TRBJ2-2; TRBD1 aligns across 8 bases. Germline CDR1 and CDR2: SGHNT and YENEEA. With 5 bases clipped from V and 5 bases from J, the junction kept 7 bases outside the gene matches. The CDR3 is 15 residues long.

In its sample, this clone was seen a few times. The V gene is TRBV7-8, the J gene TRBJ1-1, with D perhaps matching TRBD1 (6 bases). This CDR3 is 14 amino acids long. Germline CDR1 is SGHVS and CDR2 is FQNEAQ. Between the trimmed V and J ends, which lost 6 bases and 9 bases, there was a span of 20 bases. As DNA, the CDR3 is TGTGCCAGCAGTCTTACCGAAACAGGGCCCCAAGCTTTCTTT. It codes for CASSLTETGPQAFF.

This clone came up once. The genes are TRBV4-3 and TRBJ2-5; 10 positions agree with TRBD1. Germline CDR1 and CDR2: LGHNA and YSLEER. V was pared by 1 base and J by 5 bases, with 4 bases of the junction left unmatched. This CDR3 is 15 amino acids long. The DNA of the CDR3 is TGCGCCAGCAGCCAAGGGGACAGGGGCGCGGAGACCCAGTACTTC. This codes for CASSQGDRGAETQYF.

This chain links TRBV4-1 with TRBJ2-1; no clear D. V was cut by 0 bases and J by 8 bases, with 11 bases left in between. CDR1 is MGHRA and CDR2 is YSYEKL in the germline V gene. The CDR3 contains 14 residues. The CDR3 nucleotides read TGCGCCAGCAGCCAAGAGTCCGGAAGCGATGAGCAGTTCTTC. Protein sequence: CASSQESGSDEQFF.

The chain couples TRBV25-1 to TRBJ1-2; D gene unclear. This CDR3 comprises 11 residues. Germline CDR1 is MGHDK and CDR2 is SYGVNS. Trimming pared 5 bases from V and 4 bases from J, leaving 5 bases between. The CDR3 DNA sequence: TGTGCCAGCAGTCAGTTCTATGGCTACACCTTC. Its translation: CASSQFYGYTF.

The CDR3: CASSVLRSGELFF. The CDR3 nucleotides read TGTGCCAGCAGCGTTCTCAGGTCCGGGGAGCTGTTTTTT. This chain joins TRBV9 and TRBJ2-2; D gene unclear. This CDR3 comprises 13 residues. Germline V gene sequence: CDR1 SGDLS, CDR2 YYNGEE. Trimming took 2 bases from V and 6 from J, leaving 8 bases between them.

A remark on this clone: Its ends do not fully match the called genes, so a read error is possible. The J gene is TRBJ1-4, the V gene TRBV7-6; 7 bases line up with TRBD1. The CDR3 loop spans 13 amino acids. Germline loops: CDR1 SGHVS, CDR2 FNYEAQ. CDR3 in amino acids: CASSSKTGTAWIF. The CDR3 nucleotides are TGTGCCAGCAGCTCGAAGACCGGGACAGCTTGGATTTTT.